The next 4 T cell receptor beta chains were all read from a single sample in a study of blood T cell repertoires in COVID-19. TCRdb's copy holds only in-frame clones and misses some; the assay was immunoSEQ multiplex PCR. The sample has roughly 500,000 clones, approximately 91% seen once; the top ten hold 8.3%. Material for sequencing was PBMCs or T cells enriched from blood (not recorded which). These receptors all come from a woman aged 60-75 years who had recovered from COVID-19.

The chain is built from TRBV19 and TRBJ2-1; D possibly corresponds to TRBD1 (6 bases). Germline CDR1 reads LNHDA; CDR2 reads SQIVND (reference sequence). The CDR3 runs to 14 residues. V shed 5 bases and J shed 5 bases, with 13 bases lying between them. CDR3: CASSSQDSHNEQFF. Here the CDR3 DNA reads TGTGCCAGTAGTTCCCAGGACAGCCACAATGAGCAGTTCTTC.

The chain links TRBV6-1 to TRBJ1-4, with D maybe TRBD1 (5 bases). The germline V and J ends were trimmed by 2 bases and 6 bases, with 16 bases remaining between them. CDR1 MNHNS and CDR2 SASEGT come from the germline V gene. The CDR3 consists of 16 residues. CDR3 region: CASSERQGSYYEKLFF. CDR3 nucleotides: TGTGCCAGCAGTGAAAGGCAGGGATCTTATTATGAAAAACTGTTTTTT.

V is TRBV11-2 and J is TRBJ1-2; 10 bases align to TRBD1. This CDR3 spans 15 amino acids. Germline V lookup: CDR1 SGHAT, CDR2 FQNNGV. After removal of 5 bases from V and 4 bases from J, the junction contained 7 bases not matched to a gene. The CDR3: CASSPNRQGAYGYTF. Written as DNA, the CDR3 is TGTGCCAGCAGCCCGAATAGACAGGGGGCCTATGGCTACACCTTC.

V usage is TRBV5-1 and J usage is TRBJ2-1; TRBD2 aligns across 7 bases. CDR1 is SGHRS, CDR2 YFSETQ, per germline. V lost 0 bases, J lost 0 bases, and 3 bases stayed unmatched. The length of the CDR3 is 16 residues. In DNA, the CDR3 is TGCGCCAGCAGCTTGGTGGGCGGGAGCTCCTACAATGAGCAGTTCTTC. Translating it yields CASSLVGGSSYNEQFF.